This note documents a single T cell receptor beta chain sequence. TCRdb keeps only in-frame clones here, not all; method: immunoSEQ multiplex PCR. The sample includes approximately 70,000 clones, roughly 88% of them seen just once. The source of the sample is a study of T cell responses to AZD1222 COVID-19 vaccine. CDR1 and CDR2 from the germline V gene are SEHNR and FQNEAQ (reference sequence). The CDR3 extends over 15 amino acids. Trimming stripped 1 base from V and 2 bases from J, with 11 bases between. Specimen: peripheral blood, collected on day 0 of AZD1222 vaccination. This TCR derives from an adult in good health. The rearrangement joins TRBV7-9 to TRBJ1-1; D gene unclear. The CDR3 sequence: CASSLGVPVNTEAFF. The CDR3 region has the DNA TGTGCCAGCAGCTTAGGTGTACCGGTTAACACTGAAGCTTTCTTT.